What follows is one T cell receptor beta chain and its context. This sample was included in a study of siplizumab effects on memory and regulatory T cells. Looked up from germline, CDR1 is SGHAT and CDR2 is FQNNGV. V lost 1 base and J 4 bases, leaving 16 bases between the germline ends. The length of the CDR3 is 16 residues. Assay: immunoSEQ multiplex PCR; the TCRdb copy retains only in-frame clones and omits some. The data show some 62,000 clones, 70% to 80% seen once. The chain employs TRBV11-2 and TRBJ2-5, with a tentative D call TRBD2 (6 bases). The sequence derives from a human donor in good health. Sequenced sample: memory CD4+ T cells sorted from blood. The CDR3 DNA reads as TGTGCCAGCAGCTTAGGGGTCGGATACGGGGGAGAGACCCAGTACTTC. Translated: CASSLGVGYGGETQYF.